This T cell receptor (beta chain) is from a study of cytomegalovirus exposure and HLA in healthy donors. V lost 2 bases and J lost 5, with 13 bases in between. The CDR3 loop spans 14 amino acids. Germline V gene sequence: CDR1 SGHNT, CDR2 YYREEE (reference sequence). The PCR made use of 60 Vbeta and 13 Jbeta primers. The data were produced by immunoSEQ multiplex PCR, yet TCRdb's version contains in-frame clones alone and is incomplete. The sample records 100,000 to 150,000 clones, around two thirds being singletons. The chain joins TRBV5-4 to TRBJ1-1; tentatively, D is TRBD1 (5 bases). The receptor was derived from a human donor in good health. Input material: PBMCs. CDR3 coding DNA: TGTGCCAGCAGCTTCAGGGAAGTAGGGACTGAAGCTTTCTTT. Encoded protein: CASSFREVGTEAFF.